These 11 T cell receptor beta chains were sequenced from one sample in a study of T cells after yellow fever vaccination. From the 5' RACE reads, TCRdb called clonotypes with MiXCR, one entry per CDR3 protein. Among under 550,000 distinct CDR3 sequences listed, about a fifth were seen once. The input for sequencing was PBMCs, taken 20 to 25 days after the first yellow fever vaccination. The receptors were sampled from a man younger than 35 who received the YFV17D yellow fever vaccine.

This clonotype was seen many times. The chain couples TRBV7-2 to TRBJ2-3; 10 nucleotides align to TRBD2. Germline V CDR1 and CDR2: SGHTA, FQGNSA. V was clipped by 1 base and J by 10 bases; unmatched bases: 5. The length of the CDR3 is 14 residues. CDR3 protein: CASSLEATSGAQYF. The CDR3 DNA reads as TGTGCCAGCAGCTTAGAGGCTACTAGCGGGGCGCAGTATTTT.

This clonotype was picked up a small number of times. The chain combines TRBV7-9 with TRBJ2-7; the D gene is possibly TRBD2 (6 bases). The length of the CDR3 is 17 residues. The germline CDR1 and CDR2 sequences are SEHNR and FQNEAQ (reference sequence). Deletions cut 4 bases from V and 2 bases from J, with 21 bases between. The CDR3, as DNA: TGTGCCAGCAGCTCATCACGTCGCGGGGAGAAAGCCTACGAGCAGTACGTC. Translation gives CASSSSRRGEKAYEQYV.

This clonotype was detected a few times. This chain joins TRBV23-1 and TRBJ1-6; 8 positions agree with TRBD1. TRBV23-1 is an ORF, with its function uncertain. This CDR3 has 15 residues. V lost 10 bases to trimming and J lost 0 bases; unmatched junction nucleotides: 5. The CDR3 DNA is TGCGCCAACAGGACAGGGAGCTCCTATAATTCACCCCTCCACTTT. Its protein is CANRTGSSYNSPLHF.

This chain joins TRBV5-1 and TRBJ2-7; 7 bases align to TRBD1. Germline CDR1 and CDR2: SGHRS and YFSETQ. The V gene end was trimmed by 9 bases and the J gene end by 4 bases; junction bases not matched to a gene: 13. This CDR3 contains 14 residues. CDR3 protein: CATRRRTGLYEQYF. In nucleotides, the CDR3 is TGCGCCACTAGGCGGAGGACAGGTCTGTACGAGCAGTACTTC.

There are many counts of this clonotype. The genes are TRBV6-5 and TRBJ2-2; 10 bases map to TRBD1. The germline V gene encodes CDR1 MNHEY and CDR2 SVGAGI. The CDR3 totals 14 residues. V lost 4 bases, J lost 6 bases, and 2 bases stayed unmatched. The CDR3 DNA reads as TGTGCCAGCAGTTTCGGACAGGGGGCCGGGGAGCTGTTTTTT. Encoded protein: CASSFGQGAGELFF.

The table lists this clonotype with a few counts. J is TRBJ2-1 and V is TRBV7-3; 8 bases agree with TRBD1. The CDR3 has 17 amino acids. The germline gives CDR1 SGHTA, CDR2 FQGTGA. Trimming removed 1 base from V and 2 bases from J; junction bases left unmatched: 7. Here the CDR3 reads CASSLRPDREAYNEQFF. CDR3 sequence (DNA): TGTGCCAGCAGCTTAAGGCCGGACAGGGAGGCCTACAATGAGCAGTTCTTC.

The chain couples TRBV6-1 to TRBJ1-5, with D tentatively TRBD1 (5 bases). Trimming stripped 0 bases from V and 4 bases from J, with 22 bases between. The CDR3 totals 19 residues. CDR1 and CDR2 (germline): MNHNS, SASEGT. The CDR3 reads CASSEAIGQGGFRNQPQHF. The CDR3, as DNA: TGTGCCAGCAGTGAAGCAATCGGGCAGGGAGGATTTAGGAATCAGCCCCAGCATTTT.

This clonotype has ten or more counts. CDR3 sequence reads: CASSPGTTTDTQYF. CDR3 DNA: TGCGCCAGCAGCCCTGGGACCACCACAGATACGCAGTATTTT. The V call is TRBV5-1, the J call TRBJ2-3; D possibly uses TRBD1 or TRBD2 (5 bases each). With 4 bases removed from V and 2 bases from J, the gap between germline ends came to 11 bases. CDR1 is SGHRS, CDR2 YFSETQ, per germline. The CDR3 is 14 residues long.

V usage is TRBV11-2 and J usage is TRBJ2-4; 7 bases agree with TRBD1. V lost 6 bases, J lost 5 bases, and 10 bases stayed unmatched. This CDR3 region has 15 residues. The germline V gene encodes CDR1 SGHAT and CDR2 FQNNGV. The CDR3 nucleotides are TGTGCCAGCAGTTACCGGCGGACAGGTCAAAACATTCAGTACTTC. Its translation: CASSYRRTGQNIQYF.

V gene TRBV20-1 combines with J gene TRBJ1-2; no clear D gene. The V and J ends lost 0 bases and 7 bases respectively, with 6 bases between them. This CDR3 has 11 amino acids. The germline gives CDR1 DFQATT, CDR2 SNEGSKA (reference sequence). The CDR3 sequence is CSARDLTGYTF. Written as DNA, the CDR3 is TGCAGTGCTAGAGACTTAACTGGCTACACCTTC.

The chain carries TRBV5-1 and TRBJ1-3; D is possibly TRBD1 (5 bases). Germline V CDR1 and CDR2: SGHRS, YFSETQ. Deletions cut 2 bases from V and 6 bases from J, with 12 bases between. The CDR3 is 14 residues long. The CDR3 DNA is TGCGCCAGCAGCTTCCAAGGGGAAGAAAACACCATATATTTT. Translating gives CASSFQGEENTIYF.